This entry lists 8 T cell receptor beta chains sequenced from one sample in a study of blood T cell repertoires in COVID-19. Some clones are missing from TCRdb's copy, which holds only in-frame ones; the method was immunoSEQ multiplex PCR. The repertoire includes approximately 300,000 clones, around nine tenths of them detected once, and roughly 3.9% sits in the top ten. Sequencing was performed on PBMCs or T cells enriched from blood (not recorded which). All receptors come from a woman aged 30 to 39 who had been exposed to COVID-19.

J is TRBJ2-2 and V is TRBV3-1 (or the pseudogene TRBV3-2); 8 bases line up with TRBD2. The CDR3 has 16 residues. J was trimmed by 0 bases and V by 6 bases; bases with no gene match: 6. From germline, CDR1 is LGHDT and CDR2 YNNKEL (reference sequence). As DNA, the CDR3 is TGTGCCAGCAGTCACCTAGCGGGTACGAACACCGGGGAGCTGTTTTTT. This codes for CASSHLAGTNTGELFF.

This clone came up once. The chain carries TRBV2 and TRBJ1-6, with D uncertain. There are 15 residues in the CDR3. Germline CDR1 reads SNHLY; CDR2 reads FYNNEI. V dropped 5 bases and J dropped 7 bases, with 15 bases sitting between them. The DNA of the CDR3 is TGTGCCAGCAGTCGCCCGGGATTGGGGAATTCACCCCTCCACTTT. It translates to CASSRPGLGNSPLHF.

This chain uses TRBV4-1 with TRBJ2-6, with TRBD1 matching over 8 bases. CDR1 is MGHRA, CDR2 YSYEKL, per germline. The CDR3 length is 18 residues. The trim removed 0 bases at V and 2 bases at J, leaving 6 bases unmatched. The CDR3 DNA reads TGCGCCAGCAGCCAAGACCGGGACAGGCATACTGGGGCCAACGTCCTGACTTTC. Protein sequence: CASSQDRDRHTGANVLTF.

The sample holds a few counts of this clone. The chain recombines TRBV7-9 with TRBJ1-1; tentatively, D is TRBD1 (6 bases). Trimming removed 2 bases at V and 4 bases at J, with 17 bases between. This CDR3 has 16 residues. The germline V gene has CDR1 SEHNR and CDR2 FQNEAQ (reference sequence). The CDR3, as DNA: TGTGCCAGCAGCTTATATCCTGACAGGCTGGGCACTGAAGCTTTCTTT. Protein sequence: CASSLYPDRLGTEAFF.

The chain's CDR3 is CASSLWRGGRGLGQPQHF. In nucleotides, the CDR3 is TGTGCCAGCAGTTTATGGAGGGGGGGCAGGGGTTTAGGTCAGCCCCAGCATTTT. V gene TRBV28 combines with J gene TRBJ1-5, with a weak D call TRBD1 (6 bases). The CDR3 runs to 18 residues. Germline V gene sequence: CDR1 MDHEN, CDR2 SYDVKM. V lost 0 bases and J 6 bases, leaving 21 bases between the germline ends. Full variable domain (rest looked up from reference TRBV28 and TRBJ1-5): DVKVTQSSRYLVKRTGEKVFLECVQDMDHENMFWYRQDPGLGLRLIYFSYDVKMKEKGDIPEGYSVSREKKERFSLILESASTNQTSMYLCASSLWRGGRGLGQPQHFGDGTRLSIL.

In its sample, this clone was seen a few times. The chain recombines TRBV18 with TRBJ1-2; D is unclear. The CDR3 length is 14 residues. Germline V gene sequence: CDR1 KGHSH, CDR2 LQKENI. V was clipped by 4 bases and J by 5 bases, with 14 bases between them. The CDR3 nucleotides are TGTGCCAGCTCACGTTCACCAGGCGATTATGGCTACACCTTC. Translated, it gives CASSRSPGDYGYTF. Looking up the rest from reference TRBV18 and TRBJ1-2 gives the full variable domain: NAGVMQNPRHLVRRRGQEARLRCSPMKGHSHVYWYRQLPEEGLKFMVYLQKENIIDESGMPKERFSAEFPKEGPSILRIQQVVRGDSAAYFCASSRSPGDYGYTFGSGTRLTVV.

The rearrangement links TRBV5-1 to TRBJ1-1, with 9 bases fitting TRBD1. V was pared by 0 bases and J by 5 bases, with 5 bases of the junction left unmatched. Per germline, CDR1 SGHRS and CDR2 YFSETQ. The CDR3 length is 15 residues. CDR3 residues: CASSLETGGRTEAFF. The CDR3 DNA reads TGCGCCAGCAGCTTGGAGACAGGGGGGCGGACTGAAGCTTTCTTT.

This chain uses TRBV4-1 with TRBJ1-1, with 11 bases identical to TRBD1. Germline V CDR1 and CDR2: MGHRA, YSYEKL. The J segment lost 5 bases and the V segment lost 4 bases, leaving 9 bases of the junction unmatched. The CDR3 runs to 16 residues. CDR3 DNA: TGCGCCAGCAGCCGAGAGGACAGGGGGCGCCGAACTGAAGCTTTCTTT. Amino acids: CASSREDRGRRTEAFF.